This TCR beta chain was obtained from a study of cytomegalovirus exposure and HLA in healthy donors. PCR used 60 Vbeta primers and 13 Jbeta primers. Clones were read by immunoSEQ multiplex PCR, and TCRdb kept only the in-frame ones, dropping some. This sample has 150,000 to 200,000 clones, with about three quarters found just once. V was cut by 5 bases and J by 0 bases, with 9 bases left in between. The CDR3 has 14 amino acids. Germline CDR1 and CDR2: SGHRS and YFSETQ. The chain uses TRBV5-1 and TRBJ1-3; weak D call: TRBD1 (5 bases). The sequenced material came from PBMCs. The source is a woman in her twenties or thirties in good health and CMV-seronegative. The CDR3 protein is CASSDSFSGNTIYF. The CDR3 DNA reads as TGCGCCAGCAGTGACAGCTTCTCTGGAAACACCATATATTTT.